Here is one T cell receptor (beta chain) with its context. Its antigen is undetermined. This specimen belongs to a study of cytomegalovirus exposure and HLA in healthy donors. Study in general: Earlier sequencing of approximately 200 million T cells yielded 95 million to 120 million unique TCR beta sequences.

General study findings and limits: Reportedly, HLA-A and HLA-B alleles of most subjects were accurately predicted from TCR beta.

The PCR contained 60 Vbeta and 13 Jbeta primers. Assay: immunoSEQ multiplex PCR; the TCRdb copy retains only in-frame clones and omits some. Of about 120,000 clones listed, 74% are singletons. Germline V lookup: CDR1 SGHVS, CDR2 FQNEAQ. The CDR3 sequence is 16 residues long. V gave up 5 bases and J gave up 1 base, with 15 bases separating them. The TCR was taken from a human donor in good health. Sequencing was performed on PBMCs. The J gene is TRBJ2-1, the V gene TRBV7-8, with a weak D call TRBD2 (5 bases). The CDR3 DNA is TGTGCCAGCAGCCCGCTAGGGAGAACTTCCTACAATGAGCAGTTCTTC. Translated: CASSPLGRTSYNEQFF.